Given below is one TCR beta chain in context. Its antigen is not identified. This specimen comes from a study of T cell repertoires in cytomegalovirus infection. Study-level information: Matching HLA type and CMV infection were both indicated by public TCR beta signatures. Findings and limits, study-wide: CMV-specific HLA-C-restricted TCR beta clonotypes dominated the ex vivo response. CMV carriers with the relevant HLA were identified by cumulative public TCR beta family frequency.

The CDR3 contains 15 residues. The V gene end was trimmed by 5 bases and the J gene end by 1 base; junction bases not matched to a gene: 5. CDR1 is MNHEY and CDR2 is SVGAGI in the germline V gene. TCRdb fed the reads into MiXCR, producing one record per CDR3 protein. The sample comprises around 280,000 distinct CDR3 sequences, roughly 15% of which are singletons, and roughly 8.9% rests with the top ten. The clonotype comes from a human donor in good health (CMV status not recorded). Some clones in this sample may be carry-over from other donors' samples. The rearrangement links TRBV6-5 to TRBJ1-1; 9 bases match TRBD1. The sequenced sample consisted of PBMCs. The CDR3 loop reads CASSVQGAQNTEAFF. The DNA of the CDR3 is TGTGCCAGCAGTGTACAGGGGGCTCAGAACACTGAAGCTTTCTTT.